A selection of T cell receptor beta chains follows, all from one sample in a study of early stage breast cancer tumors. TCRdb's copy holds only in-frame clones and misses some; the assay was immunoSEQ multiplex PCR. In the table there are 1,500 to 2,000 clones, about 85% of which are singletons. The sequenced sample was normal breast tissue next to the tumor. These receptors were collected from a person aged 65 to 85 with breast cancer. CDR3s include the opening cysteine and the closing phenylalanine or tryptophan. D genes are given only for firm matches. Rows may omit the clone size; those that give it use once, few, many or a size class.

v_gene	j_gene	abundance	d_gene	CDR3aa	CDR3nt
TRBV6-1	TRBJ2-1	-	TRBD2	CASSGRLAGGVEQFF	TGTGCCAGCAGCGGAAGGCTAGCGGGGGGAGTTGAGCAGTTCTTC
TRBV6-4	TRBJ2-1	-	TRBD2	CASSRAGDHNEQFF	TGTGCCAGCAGTAGGGCGGGGGACCACAATGAGCAGTTCTTC
TRBV5-1	TRBJ2-1	-	-	CASSLDPGVGEQFF	TGCGCCAGCAGCTTGGATCCAGGGGTGGGTGAGCAGTTCTTC
TRBV7-3	TRBJ1-1	large	-	CASSKQGNTEAFF	TGTGCCAGCAGCAAACAGGGGAACACTGAAGCTTTCTTT
TRBV6-5	TRBJ2-7	-	-	CASSWSPGPTYEQYF	TGTGCCAGCAGTTGGAGCCCGGGTCCTACCTACGAGCAGTACTTC
TRBV6-5	TRBJ2-3	-	-	CASSPTASRTDTQYF	TGTGCCAGCAGTCCGACCGCTAGCCGCACAGATACGCAGTATTTT
TRBV14	TRBJ1-1	-	-	CASSQARGTEAFF	TGTGCCAGCAGCCAAGCACGGGGCACTGAAGCTTTCTTT
TRBV7-9	TRBJ1-1	few	TRBD1	CASSLVGTGRTEAFF	TGTGCCAGCAGCTTAGTGGGGACAGGGAGGACTGAAGCTTTCTTT
TRBV10-3	TRBJ2-1	-	TRBD2	CAISPTSGGRSYNEQFF	TGTGCCATCAGCCCGACTAGCGGGGGCCGCTCCTACAATGAGCAGTTCTTC
TRBV5-1	TRBJ1-1	-	-	CASSLEFGTTEAFF	TGCGCCAGCAGCTTGGAATTTGGGACAACTGAAGCTTTCTTT
TRBV27	TRBJ1-6	-	-	CASSLFSPVGGAFNSPLHF	TGTGCCAGCAGTTTATTCAGTCCCGTAGGGGGGGCTTTTAATTCACCCCTCCACTTT